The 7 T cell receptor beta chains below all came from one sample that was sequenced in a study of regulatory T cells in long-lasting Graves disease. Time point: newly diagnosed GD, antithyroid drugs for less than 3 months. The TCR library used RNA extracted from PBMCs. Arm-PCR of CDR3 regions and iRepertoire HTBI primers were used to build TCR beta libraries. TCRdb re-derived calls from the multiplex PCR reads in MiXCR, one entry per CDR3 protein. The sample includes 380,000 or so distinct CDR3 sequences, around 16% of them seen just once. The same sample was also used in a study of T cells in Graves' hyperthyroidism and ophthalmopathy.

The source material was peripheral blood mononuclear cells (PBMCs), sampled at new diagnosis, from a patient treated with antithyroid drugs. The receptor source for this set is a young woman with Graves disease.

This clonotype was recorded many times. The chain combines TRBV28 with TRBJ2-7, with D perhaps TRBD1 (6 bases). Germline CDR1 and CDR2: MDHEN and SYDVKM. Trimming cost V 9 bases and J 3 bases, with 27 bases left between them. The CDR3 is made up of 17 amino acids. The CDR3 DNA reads TGTGCCAGATCCATGCCCACCATCGACAGGCCCGACTACGAGCAGTACTTC. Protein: CARSMPTIDRPDYEQYF.

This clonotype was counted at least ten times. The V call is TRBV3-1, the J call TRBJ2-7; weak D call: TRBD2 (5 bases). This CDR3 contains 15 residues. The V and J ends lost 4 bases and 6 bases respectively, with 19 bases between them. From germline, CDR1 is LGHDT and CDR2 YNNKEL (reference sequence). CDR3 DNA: TGTGCCAGCAGCCGCACGGCGGAGGTATTTGGCGAGCAGTACTTC. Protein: CASSRTAEVFGEQYF.

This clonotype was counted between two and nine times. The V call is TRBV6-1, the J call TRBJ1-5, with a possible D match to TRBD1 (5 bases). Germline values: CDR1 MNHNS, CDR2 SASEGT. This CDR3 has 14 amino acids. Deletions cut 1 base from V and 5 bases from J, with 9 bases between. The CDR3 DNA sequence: TGTGCCAGCAGTGAAGGGGGGGGAGATCAGCCCCAGCATTTT. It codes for CASSEGGGDQPQHF.

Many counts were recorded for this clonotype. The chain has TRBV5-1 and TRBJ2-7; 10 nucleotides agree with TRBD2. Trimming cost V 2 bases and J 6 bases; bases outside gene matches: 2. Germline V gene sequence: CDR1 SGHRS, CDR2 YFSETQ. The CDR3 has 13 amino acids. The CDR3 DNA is TGCGCCAGCAGCTTAGCGGGAGGGTTCGAGCAGTACTTC. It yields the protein CASSLAGGFEQYF.

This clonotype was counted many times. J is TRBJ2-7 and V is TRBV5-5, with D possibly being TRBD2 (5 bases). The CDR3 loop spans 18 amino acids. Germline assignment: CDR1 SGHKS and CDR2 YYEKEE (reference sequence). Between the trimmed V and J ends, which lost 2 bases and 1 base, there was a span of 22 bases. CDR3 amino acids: CASSFGILRVKGSYEQYF. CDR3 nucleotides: TGTGCCAGCAGCTTCGGGATACTTCGGGTGAAGGGATCCTACGAGCAGTACTTC.

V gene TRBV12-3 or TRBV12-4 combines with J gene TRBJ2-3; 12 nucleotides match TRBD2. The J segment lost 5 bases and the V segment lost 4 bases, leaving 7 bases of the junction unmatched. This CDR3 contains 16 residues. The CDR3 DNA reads TGTGCCAGCAGTTCTGGACTAGCGGGATCAGGAGATACGCAGTATTTT. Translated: CASSSGLAGSGDTQYF.

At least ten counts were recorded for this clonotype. DNA of the CDR3: TGTGCCAGCAGCCAGGTAGACAGAAACACTGAAGCTTTCTTT. This gives the protein CASSQVDRNTEAFF. V gene TRBV3-1 combines with J gene TRBJ1-1; D is perhaps TRBD1 (5 bases). The CDR3 spans 14 residues. In germline, CDR1 is LGHDT, CDR2 YNNKEL (reference sequence). V lost 3 bases and J lost 2, with 10 bases in between.